This T cell receptor beta chain was recorded in a study of early T cells in non-severe SARS-CoV-2 infection. The overall study: RNA in bulk from unsorted whole blood was sequenced, and chains were unpaired.

Per the germline V gene, CDR1 is DFQATT and CDR2 is SNEGSKA (reference sequence). The CDR3 runs 17 residues. The protocol attached unique molecular identifiers to individual cDNA molecules. TCRdb reprocessed the 5' RACE reads via MiXCR and lists one record per CDR3 protein. The data show about 46,000 distinct CDR3 sequences, less than 9.5% seen once. This clonotype showed up many times. As yet, its antigen is unknown. General study points: Lookups in VDJdb leaned toward anti-spike CD8 responses and missed private and CD4 specificities.

The chain couples TRBV20-1 to TRBJ2-7; TRBD2 aligns across 11 bases. Here the sequenced sample was whole blood, taken at baseline. The source of this sequence is an adult who was a healthcare worker with PCR-confirmed SARS-CoV-2 infection or an uninfected control (not recorded which). Here the CDR3 reads CRAGGSPGLAVSYEQYF. The CDR3 DNA sequence: TGCAGAGCAGGGGGCTCCCCGGGACTAGCGGTCTCCTACGAGCAGTACTTC.